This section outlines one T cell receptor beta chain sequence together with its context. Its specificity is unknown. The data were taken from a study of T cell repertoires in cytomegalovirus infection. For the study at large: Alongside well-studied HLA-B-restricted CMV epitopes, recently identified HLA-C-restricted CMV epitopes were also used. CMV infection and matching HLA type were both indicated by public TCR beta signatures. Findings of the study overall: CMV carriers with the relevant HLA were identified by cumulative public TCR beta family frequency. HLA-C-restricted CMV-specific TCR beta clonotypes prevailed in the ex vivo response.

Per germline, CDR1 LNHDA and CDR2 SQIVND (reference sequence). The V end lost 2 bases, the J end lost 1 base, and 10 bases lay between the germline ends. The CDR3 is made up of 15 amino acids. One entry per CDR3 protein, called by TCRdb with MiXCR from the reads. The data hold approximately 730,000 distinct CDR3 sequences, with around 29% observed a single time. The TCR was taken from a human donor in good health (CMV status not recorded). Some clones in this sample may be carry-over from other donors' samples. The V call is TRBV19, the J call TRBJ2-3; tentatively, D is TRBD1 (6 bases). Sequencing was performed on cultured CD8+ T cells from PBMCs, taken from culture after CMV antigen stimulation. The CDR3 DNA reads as TGTGCCAGTAGTATAATGGGGGCCGGCACAGATACGCAGTATTTT. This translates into CASSIMGAGTDTQYF.